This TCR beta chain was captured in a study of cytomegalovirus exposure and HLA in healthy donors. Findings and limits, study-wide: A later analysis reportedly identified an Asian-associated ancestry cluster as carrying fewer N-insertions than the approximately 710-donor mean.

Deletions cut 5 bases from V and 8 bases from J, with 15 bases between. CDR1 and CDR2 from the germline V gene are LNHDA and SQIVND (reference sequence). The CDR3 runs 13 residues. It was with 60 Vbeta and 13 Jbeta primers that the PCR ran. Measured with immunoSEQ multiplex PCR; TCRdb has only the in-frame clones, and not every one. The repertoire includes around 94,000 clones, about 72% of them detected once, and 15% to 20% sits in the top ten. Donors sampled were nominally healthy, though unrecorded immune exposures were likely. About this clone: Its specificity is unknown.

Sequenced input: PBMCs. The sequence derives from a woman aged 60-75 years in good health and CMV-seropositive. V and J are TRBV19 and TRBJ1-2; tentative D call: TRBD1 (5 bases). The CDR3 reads CASSHRDSGGYTF. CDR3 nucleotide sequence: TGTGCCAGTAGTCACCGGGACTCAGGAGGCTACACCTTC.